Following are 8 T cell receptor beta chains from one sample sequenced in a study of T cells in Graves' hyperthyroidism and ophthalmopathy. TCR beta CDR3 regions were amplified from RNA. HTBI primers drove first-round RT-PCR of the TCR CDR3. TCRdb re-analysed the multiplex PCR reads in MiXCR, keeping a single row per CDR3 protein. The data show hundreds of thousands of distinct CDR3 sequences, around 45% seen once. The sequenced sample was peripheral blood or thyroid tissue (not recorded which). These receptors were obtained from a woman between 18 and 30 years old with Graves' hyperthyroidism.

V and J are TRBV7-9 and TRBJ2-7; D ambiguous. The CDR3 is 14 residues long. Germline CDR1 reads SEHNR; CDR2 reads FQNEAQ (reference sequence). V was cut by 5 bases and J by 3 bases, with 14 bases left in between. DNA of the CDR3: TGTGCCAGCAGCCCAACAGAGGAGATCTACGAGCAGTACTTC. It translates to CASSPTEEIYEQYF.

The rearrangement uses TRBV20-1 and TRBJ2-5; the D gene is possibly TRBD2 (5 bases). Germline V gives CDR1 DFQATT, CDR2 SNEGSKA (reference sequence). This CDR3 spans 15 amino acids. Deletions cut 0 bases from V and 2 bases from J, with 13 bases between. CDR3 residues: CSARDLAAGQETQYF. DNA for the CDR3: TGCAGTGCTAGAGATCTAGCCGCGGGTCAAGAGACCCAGTACTTC.

The table lists this clonotype with a few counts. CDR3 DNA: TGTGCCAGCAGCGGAGGGACCCAGTACTTC. Translating gives CASSGGTQYF. This chain uses TRBV7-2 with TRBJ2-5; perhaps TRBD2 as D (5 bases). The CDR3 runs 10 residues. The V gene's germline CDR1 is SGHTA and CDR2 FQGNSA. V gave up 5 bases and J gave up 7 bases, with 5 bases separating them. Combining the CDR3 with reference TRBV7-2 and TRBJ2-5 gives the whole variable domain GAGVSQSPSNKVTEKGKDVELRCDPISGHTALYWYRQSLGQGLEFLIYFQGNSAPDKSGLPSDRFSAERTGGSVSTLTIQRTQQEDSAVYLCASSGGTQYFGPGTRLLVL.

The gene calls are TRBV7-3 and TRBJ1-1, with 7 bases matching TRBD1. Germline V CDR1 and CDR2: SGHTA, FQGTGA. This CDR3 has 16 amino acids. V was clipped by 0 bases and J by 1 base; unmatched bases: 5. The CDR3 is CASSLTLDRQNTEAFF. The DNA of the CDR3 is TGTGCCAGCAGCTTAACTCTGGACAGGCAGAACACTGAAGCTTTCTTT.

Only a few counts were recorded for this clonotype. V and J are TRBV24-1 and TRBJ2-5, with 8 bases identical to TRBD2. V was pared by 0 bases and J by 4 bases, with 6 bases of the junction left unmatched. Germline lookup yields CDR1 KGHDR and CDR2 SFDVKD. The CDR3 is 16 amino acids. The CDR3 spells CATSDLQRGGRETQYF. The CDR3 DNA sequence: TGTGCCACCAGTGATTTGCAACGGGGGGGCCGAGAGACCCAGTACTTC.

In this sample, this clonotype turned up a few times. The gene calls are TRBV10-3 and TRBJ2-3, with 7 bases lining up with TRBD2. V gave up 10 bases and J gave up 5 bases; unmatched junction bases: 9. The CDR3 spans 13 residues. The germline V gene encodes CDR1 ENHRY and CDR2 SYGVKD. This CDR3 is CATSSGEEDTQYF. The CDR3 bases are TGTGCCACCTCTAGCGGAGAAGAAGATACGCAGTATTTT.

The chain uses TRBV2 and TRBJ2-6, with 11 nucleotides matching TRBD2. Germline values: CDR1 SNHLY, CDR2 FYNNEI. The ends lost 6 bases at V and 11 bases at J; junction bases unmatched: 9. The CDR3 length is 15 residues. The CDR3 spells CASSPEGLAVYVLTF. The CDR3 DNA reads as TGTGCCAGCAGCCCCGAGGGACTAGCGGTCTACGTCCTGACTTTC.

This clonotype has just a few counts. The chain has TRBV2 and TRBJ2-7, with TRBD2 matching 9 bases. V dropped 6 bases and J dropped 5; count of bases not matched to a gene: 14. The CDR3 sequence is 16 residues long. CDR1 is SNHLY, CDR2 FYNNEI, per germline. For the CDR3, the DNA is TGTGCCAGCAGAGGCCCTCGACTAGCGGAGACCCACGAGCAGTACTTC. It codes for CASRGPRLAETHEQYF.